The 8 T cell receptor beta chains listed next were all sequenced from one sample in a study of cytomegalovirus exposure and HLA in healthy donors. Assay used: immunoSEQ multiplex PCR; TCRdb lists only in-frame clones, some missing. The sample has about 250,000 clones; approximately 84% are singletons. Sequencing was performed on PBMCs. These receptors were obtained from a man aged 18 to 30 in good health and CMV-seropositive.

CDR3 amino acids: CSVAAGSETQYF. The CDR3 bases are TGCAGCGTTGCGGCCGGAAGCGAGACCCAGTACTTC. This chain connects TRBV29-1 to TRBJ2-5; no definite D call. The V and J ends lost 4 bases and 5 bases respectively, with 11 bases between them. Per germline, CDR1 SQVTM and CDR2 ANQGSEA. The CDR3 has 12 amino acids.

The V call is TRBV9, the J call TRBJ2-1; TRBD2 matches 9 bases. Germline CDR1 SGDLS, CDR2 YYNGEE. V lost 4 bases to trimming and J lost 3 bases; unmatched junction nucleotides: 5. This CDR3 has 15 residues. The CDR3 DNA is TGTGCCAGCAGCCTTAGCGGGAGTGGCTACAATGAGCAGTTCTTC. Its translation is CASSLSGSGYNEQFF. Full variable domain (outside the CDR3, taken from reference TRBV9 and TRBJ2-1): DSGVTQTPKHLITATGQRVTLRCSPRSGDLSVYWYQQSLDQGLQFLIQYYNGEERAKGNILERFSAQQFPDLHSELNLSSLELGDSALYFCASSLSGSGYNEQFFGPGTRLTVL.

The chain has TRBV5-6 and TRBJ2-4; possibly TRBD1 for D (5 bases). The CDR3 runs to 12 residues. In germline, CDR1 is SGHDT, CDR2 YYEEEE. V was trimmed by 2 bases and J by 8 bases, leaving 8 bases between them. CDR3 protein: CASSFGRDIQYF. The CDR3 DNA sequence: TGTGCCAGCAGCTTTGGCAGGGACATTCAGTACTTC.

The genes are TRBV7-9 and TRBJ2-7; D is unclear. V gave up 1 base and J gave up 0 bases, with 7 bases separating them. Per the germline V gene, CDR1 is SEHNR and CDR2 is FQNEAQ (reference sequence). CDR3 length equals 14 residues. Here the CDR3 reads CASSLDRSSYEQYF. DNA of the CDR3: TGTGCCAGCAGCTTAGACCGGAGCTCCTACGAGCAGTACTTC.

This clone has just a few counts. J is TRBJ2-2 and V is TRBV18; D is perhaps TRBD2 (5 bases). V was shortened by 7 bases and J by 0 bases, with 15 bases between the two germline ends. The germline CDR1 and CDR2 sequences are KGHSH and LQKENI. CDR3 length: 16 residues. CDR3: CASFRTGVANTGELFF. The CDR3 DNA follows: TGTGCCAGCTTCCGAACCGGGGTCGCGAACACCGGGGAGCTGTTTTTT.

CDR3 in amino acids: CASRDRLYTGELFF. The CDR3 DNA follows: TGTGCCAGCAGGGACAGGCTATACACCGGGGAGCTGTTTTTT. This chain links TRBV28 with TRBJ2-2; TRBD1 aligns across 7 bases. Per germline, CDR1 MDHEN and CDR2 SYDVKM. J gave up 3 bases and V 6 bases, and 4 bases lay outside the gene matches. The CDR3 contains 14 residues.

The chain recombines TRBV9 with TRBJ2-1; D remains unclear. The germline V gene has CDR1 SGDLS and CDR2 YYNGEE. This CDR3 contains 15 residues. V gave up 0 bases and J gave up 2 bases, with 9 bases separating them. In nucleotides, the CDR3 is TGTGCCAGCAGCGTAGAAGGAACAGCCTACAATGAGCAGTTCTTC. It specifies CASSVEGTAYNEQFF.

This chain links TRBV5-4 with TRBJ2-5; tentative D call: TRBD1 (5 bases). The germline gives CDR1 SGHNT, CDR2 YYREEE (reference sequence). Trimming left V 0 bases short and J 3 bases short, with 6 bases between. This CDR3 comprises 13 residues. CDR3 nucleotides: TGTGCCAGCAGCTTGGTAGGGGAAGAGACCCAGTACTTC. Encoded protein: CASSLVGEETQYF.